This is a list of T cell receptor beta chains from one sample in a study of blood T cell repertoires in COVID-19. Method: immunoSEQ multiplex PCR; TCRdb's copy keeps in-frame clones and lacks some. Of tens of thousands of clones listed, roughly 85% are singletons. Sequenced input: peripheral blood. These receptors all come from a human donor in a cohort sampled during active COVID-19. The CDR3 runs from the conserved cysteine through the conserved F or W. The order of the fields is CDR3 DNA, CDR3 protein, clone size, V gene, J gene, D gene. D genes are given only for firm matches. The size of a clone is reported for some rows only, either as once, few or many, or as a class for expanded clones.

TGTGCCAGCAGCTCGGACAGCCCCTACGAGCAGTACTTC	CASSSDSPYEQYF	NA	TRBV11-2	TRBJ2-7	NA
TGTGCCAGCAGCTCCCGGAGCTTCACCTATAATTCACCCCTCCACTTT	CASSSRSFTYNSPLHF	NA	TRBV11-2	TRBJ1-6	NA
TGTGCCAGCAGCTCCGGTGGGGGGACCGGCATTCAGTACTTC	CASSSGGGTGIQYF	NA	TRBV5-4	TRBJ2-4	NA
TGTGCCAGCAGTCAAGCAGGGGGCGTTGAAAAACTGTTTTTT	CASSQAGGVEKLFF	NA	TRBV2	TRBJ1-4	TRBD1
TGTGCCAGCAGCCAAAGGACAGGGAAATCCGCTGAAGCTTTCTTT	CASSQRTGKSAEAFF	once	TRBV3-1/TRBV3-2	TRBJ1-1	TRBD1
TGTGCCAGCAGGAACAGGGACGGTGGTGGCCAGCCCCAGCATTTT	CASRNRDGGGQPQHF	few	TRBV6-6	TRBJ1-5	NA
TGTGCCAGCAGACGTACGAGCTCCTACGAGCAGTACTTC	CASRRTSSYEQYF	NA	TRBV12-3/TRBV12-4	TRBJ2-7	NA
TGTGCCAGCAGTTACGACAGGGCAGAGACCCAGTACTTC	CASSYDRAETQYF	NA	TRBV6-5	TRBJ2-5	TRBD1
TGTGCCAGCAGCTTAGTCAGCGGGGGGGCTGGAGAGACCCAGTACTTC	CASSLVSGGAGETQYF	once	TRBV7-9	TRBJ2-5	TRBD2
TGTGCCAGCAGATTCCTGTCAACAGGGAACTATGGCTACACCTTC	CASRFLSTGNYGYTF	NA	TRBV6-5	TRBJ1-2	NA
TGCGCCAGCAGCTCTGACAGGGGCAAGGATACGCAGTATTTT	CASSSDRGKDTQYF	NA	TRBV5-1	TRBJ2-3	TRBD1